The 13 T cell receptor beta chains below all came from one sample that was sequenced in a study of T cells after yellow fever vaccination. TCRdb used MiXCR to reprocess the 5' RACE reads, holding one entry per CDR3 protein. The sample lists about 310,000 distinct CDR3 sequences; roughly 4% were seen once. This material consisted of PBMCs, taken on the day of the yellow fever booster vaccination. Source of these receptors: a man younger than 30 who received the YFV17D yellow fever vaccine.

This clonotype was detected only a few times. The gene calls are TRBV20-1 and TRBJ1-2, with 8 nucleotides matching TRBD1. The CDR3 contains 15 residues. J gave up 7 bases and V 0 bases, and 10 bases lay outside the gene matches. Germline V gives CDR1 DFQATT, CDR2 SNEGSKA (reference sequence). The chain's CDR3 is CSARDGRQGFGGYTF. CDR3 in DNA: TGCAGTGCTAGAGATGGCAGACAGGGGTTTGGTGGCTACACCTTC.

V is TRBV5-1 and J is TRBJ2-1, with D uncertain. V was pared by 4 bases and J by 4 bases, with 9 bases between. The CDR3 runs 13 residues. Germline V gives CDR1 SGHRS, CDR2 YFSETQ. CDR3 in amino acids: CASSVGVYNEQFF. The DNA of the CDR3 is TGCGCCAGCAGCGTCGGAGTTTACAATGAGCAGTTCTTC.

This clonotype has a count of ten or more. V usage is TRBV7-8 and J usage is TRBJ1-2; D not certain. The CDR3 loop spans 15 amino acids. Between the trimmed V and J ends, which lost 5 bases and 4 bases, there was a span of 17 bases. Germline CDR1 is SGHVS and CDR2 is FQNEAQ. CDR3 coding DNA: TGTGCCAGCAGCCCAAGAGGTGACGGATTCTATGGCTACACCTTC. This gives the protein CASSPRGDGFYGYTF.

This clonotype was counted ten times or more. The rearrangement links TRBV18 to TRBJ1-6; D unclear. Trimming took 4 bases from V and 6 from J, leaving 10 bases between them. The CDR3 runs 14 residues. Germline V gene lookup returns CDR1 KGHSH and CDR2 LQKENI. This chain's CDR3 is CASSLLHTNSPLHF. In nucleotides, the CDR3 is TGTGCCAGCTCACTTCTCCATACTAATTCACCCCTCCACTTT.

This chain links TRBV7-2 with TRBJ1-2, with 8 bases fitting TRBD1. Germline V lookup: CDR1 SGHTA, CDR2 FQGNSA. The CDR3 has 14 amino acids. V dropped 5 bases and J dropped 6; count of bases not matched to a gene: 8. CDR3: CASSLQGAKDGYTF. CDR3 DNA: TGTGCCAGCAGCCTGCAGGGGGCAAAGGATGGCTACACCTTC.

This clonotype has a count of ten or more. The chain joins TRBV6-5 to TRBJ2-1; the D gene could be TRBD1 or TRBD2 (7 bases each). Deletions cut 2 bases from V and 6 bases from J, with 14 bases between. This CDR3 spans 15 amino acids. CDR1 is MNHEY, CDR2 SVGAGI, per germline. In DNA, the CDR3 is TGTGCCAGCAGTTACACAGGGGAGCGGGGCAATGAGCAGTTCTTC. Translated: CASSYTGERGNEQFF.

This chain connects TRBV7-3 to TRBJ1-1, with 7 bases matching TRBD1. The CDR3 sequence is 14 residues long. V lost 0 bases to trimming and J lost 7 bases; unmatched junction nucleotides: 5. CDR1 SGHTA and CDR2 FQGTGA come from the germline V gene. The CDR3 coding sequence is TGTGCCAGCAGCTTAACGACAGGGTCGAGTGAAGCTTTCTTT. Translated, it gives CASSLTTGSSEAFF.

This clonotype has a count of ten or more. V is TRBV29-1 and J is TRBJ2-7; no clear D gene. CDR1 and CDR2 from the germline V gene are SQVTM and ANQGSEA. The germline V and J ends were trimmed by 6 bases and 3 bases, with 9 bases remaining between them. The CDR3 is 11 amino acids. CDR3 loop: CSVVWDYEQYF. In DNA form, the CDR3 reads TGCAGCGTCGTTTGGGACTACGAGCAGTACTTC.

This clonotype was detected ten times or more. The J gene is TRBJ2-3, the V gene TRBV5-1; D unclear. The CDR3 extends over 15 amino acids. From germline, CDR1 is SGHRS and CDR2 YFSETQ. The V end lost 4 bases, the J end lost 2 bases, and 14 bases lay between the germline ends. CDR3: CASSPTPGVTDTQYF. The CDR3 bases are TGCGCCAGCAGCCCCACCCCTGGGGTCACAGATACGCAGTATTTT.

This clonotype was recorded at least ten times. The rearrangement links TRBV28 to TRBJ2-5, with D possibly TRBD2 on 5 matching bases. CDR3 length equals 14 residues. Germline V lookup: CDR1 MDHEN, CDR2 SYDVKM. Deletions cut 2 bases from V and 5 bases from J, with 12 bases between. CDR3 bases: TGTGCCAGCAGTTTAATTCGGGGTCCGGAGACCCAGTACTTC. Protein: CASSLIRGPETQYF. Full variable domain (remainder filled in from reference TRBV28 and TRBJ2-5): DVKVTQSSRYLVKRTGEKVFLECVQDMDHENMFWYRQDPGLGLRLIYFSYDVKMKEKGDIPEGYSVSREKKERFSLILESASTNQTSMYLCASSLIRGPETQYFGPGTRLLVL.

The sample holds many counts of this clonotype. The genes are TRBV6-6 and TRBJ2-7, with a tentative D call TRBD2 (5 bases). CDR3 length equals 12 residues. CDR1 and CDR2 from the germline V gene are MNHNY and SVGAGI (reference sequence). Deletions cut 10 bases from V and 3 bases from J, with 13 bases between. CDR3 nucleotides: TGTGCCACCTTCGCGGGCCTCTACGAGCAGTACTTC. Translated: CATFAGLYEQYF.

As for this clonotype: Mismatch with germline at one junction end may stem from a read error. V and J are TRBV6-2 or TRBV6-3 and TRBJ2-6; D possibly matches TRBD1 or TRBD2 (5 bases each). The CDR3 totals 16 residues. The germline V gene has CDR1 MNHEY and CDR2 SVGEGT. The CDR3 loop reads CASRRLGVSGANVLAF. In DNA form, the CDR3 reads TGTGCCAGCAGGCGTCTGGGGGTTTCTGGGGCCAACGTCCTGGCTTTC.

This clonotype occurred many times. V and J are TRBV6-2 or TRBV6-3 and TRBJ2-4, with TRBD2 identical over 7 bases. This CDR3 contains 15 residues. V lost 7 bases and J lost 1; bases outside the gene matches: 7. Germline V gives CDR1 MNHEY, CDR2 SVGEGT. In DNA form, the CDR3 reads TGTGCCAGCATTTCGGCGGGGGAGGCCAAAAACATTCAGTACTTC. Translation: CASISAGEAKNIQYF.